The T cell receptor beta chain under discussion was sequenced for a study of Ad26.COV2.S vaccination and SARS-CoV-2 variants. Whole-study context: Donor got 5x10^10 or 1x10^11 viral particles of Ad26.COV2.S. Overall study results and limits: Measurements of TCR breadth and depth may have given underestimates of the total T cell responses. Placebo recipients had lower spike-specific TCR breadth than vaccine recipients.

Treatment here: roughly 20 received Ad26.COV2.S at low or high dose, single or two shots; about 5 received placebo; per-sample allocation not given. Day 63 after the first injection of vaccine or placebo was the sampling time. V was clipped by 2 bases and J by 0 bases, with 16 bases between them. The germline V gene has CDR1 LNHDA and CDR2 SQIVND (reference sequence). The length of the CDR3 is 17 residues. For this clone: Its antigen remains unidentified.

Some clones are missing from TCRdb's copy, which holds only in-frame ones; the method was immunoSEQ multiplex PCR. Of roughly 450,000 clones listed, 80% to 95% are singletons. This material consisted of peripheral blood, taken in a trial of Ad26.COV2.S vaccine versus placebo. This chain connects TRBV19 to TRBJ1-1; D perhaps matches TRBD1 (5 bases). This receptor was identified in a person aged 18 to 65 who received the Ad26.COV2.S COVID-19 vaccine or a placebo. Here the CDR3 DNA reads TGTGCCAGTAGTATATTTAGGGTGGGACTGTTGAACACTGAAGCTTTCTTT. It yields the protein CASSIFRVGLLNTEAFF.